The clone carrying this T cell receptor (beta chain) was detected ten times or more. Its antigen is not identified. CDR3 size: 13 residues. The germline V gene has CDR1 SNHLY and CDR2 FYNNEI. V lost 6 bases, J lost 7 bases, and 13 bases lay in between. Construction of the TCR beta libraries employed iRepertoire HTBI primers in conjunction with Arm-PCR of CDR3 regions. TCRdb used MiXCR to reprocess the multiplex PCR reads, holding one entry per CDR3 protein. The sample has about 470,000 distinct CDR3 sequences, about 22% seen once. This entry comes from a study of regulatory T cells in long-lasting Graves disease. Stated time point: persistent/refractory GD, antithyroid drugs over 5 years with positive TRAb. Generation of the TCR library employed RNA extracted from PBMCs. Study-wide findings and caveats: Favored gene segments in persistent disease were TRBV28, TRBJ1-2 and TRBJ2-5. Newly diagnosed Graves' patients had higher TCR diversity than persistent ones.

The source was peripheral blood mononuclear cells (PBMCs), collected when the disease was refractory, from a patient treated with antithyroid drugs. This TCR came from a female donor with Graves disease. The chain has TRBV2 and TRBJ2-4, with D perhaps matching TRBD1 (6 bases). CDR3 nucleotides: TGTGCCAGCAGCGGCGGACAGTTGAACATTCAGTACTTC. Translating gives CASSGGQLNIQYF.